The 7 T cell receptor beta chains presented below share a single source sample, sequenced in a study of regulatory T cells in long-lasting Graves disease. For TCR beta, libraries came from iRepertoire HTBI primers and Arm-PCR of CDR3 regions. TCRdb reprocessed the multiplex PCR reads via MiXCR and lists one record per CDR3 protein. Of hundreds of thousands of distinct CDR3 sequences in the sample, approximately 13% were seen once. Time point reported: newly diagnosed GD, antithyroid drugs for less than 3 months. RNA from PBMCs was the source of the TCR library. The same specimen was also included in a second study, on T cells in Graves' hyperthyroidism and ophthalmopathy.

The sample was peripheral blood mononuclear cells (PBMCs), taken at new diagnosis, from a patient treated with antithyroid drugs. The source of these receptors is a young man with Graves disease.

The chain joins TRBV19 to TRBJ1-1; TRBD1 is a possible D gene (6 bases). This CDR3 comprises 14 residues. Germline values: CDR1 LNHDA, CDR2 SQIVND (reference sequence). The V gene lost 3 bases and the J gene lost 4 bases, with 12 bases spanning the gap. The CDR3 spells CASSMGGQTTEAFF. The CDR3 DNA reads TGTGCCAGTAGTATGGGGGGCCAGACCACTGAAGCTTTCTTT. Looking up the rest from reference TRBV19 and TRBJ1-1 gives the full variable domain: DGGITQSPKYLFRKEGQNVTLSCEQNLNHDAMYWYRQDPGQGLRLIYYSQIVNDFQKGDIAEGYSVSREKKESFPLTVTSAQKNPTAFYLCASSMGGQTTEAFFGQGTRLTVV.

The genes are TRBV3-1 and TRBJ2-7; D is uncertain. Germline V gene lookup returns CDR1 LGHDT and CDR2 YNNKEL (reference sequence). The CDR3 contains 12 residues. The V end lost 3 bases, the J end lost 3 bases, and 6 bases lay between the germline ends. CDR3 bases: TGTGCCAGCAGCCAGTGGAACTACGAGCAGTACTTC. It translates to CASSQWNYEQYF.

Only a few counts were recorded for this clonotype. The gene calls are TRBV30 and TRBJ2-7; D is possibly TRBD2 (5 bases). V lost 5 bases and J lost 7, with 21 bases in between. The CDR3 is 14 amino acids. Germline loops: CDR1 GTSNPN, CDR2 SVGIG (reference sequence). The CDR3 DNA follows: TGTGCCTGGGCAGTTGATTTGAGGTCGGGAGAGCAGTACTTC. Translation: CAWAVDLRSGEQYF. The full variable domain, in which reference TRBV30 and TRBJ2-7 provide the parts outside the CDR3, is SQTIHQWPATLVQPVGSPLSLECTVEGTSNPNLYWYRQAAGRGLQLLFYSVGIGQISSEVPQNLSASRPQDRQFILSSKKLLLSDSGFYLCAWAVDLRSGEQYFGPGTRLTVT.

This clonotype was observed at least ten times. The genes are TRBV27 and TRBJ2-4; D is possibly TRBD1 (7 bases). The CDR3 length is 14 residues. Germline CDR1 MNHEY, CDR2 SMNVEV (reference sequence). The V end was cut by 4 bases, the J end by 9 bases, with 16 bases between. As DNA, the CDR3 is TGTGCCAGCAGTTCCGAGCCAGGGGGGAGCATTCAGTACTTC. Protein sequence: CASSSEPGGSIQYF.

J is TRBJ1-4 and V is TRBV20-1, with 8 bases that match TRBD1. Germline CDR1 reads DFQATT; CDR2 reads SNEGSKA (reference sequence). CDR3 size: 13 residues. Losses at the gene ends were 5 bases for V and 6 bases for J; bases not matched to a gene: 5. For the CDR3, the DNA is TGCAGTGCTGGGAGGACAGGGTATGAAAAACTGTTTTTT. This gives the protein CSAGRTGYEKLFF.

Worth noting for this clonotype: With only one base between it and a far larger clone, this is likely a read error. This rearrangement joins TRBV13 to TRBJ2-1; 8 bases align to TRBD2. The CDR3 spans 17 residues. V was pared by 5 bases and J by 8 bases, with 17 bases of the junction left unmatched. Germline V lookup: CDR1 PRHDT, CDR2 FYEKMQ (reference sequence). Written as DNA, the CDR3 is TGTGCCAGCAGCCCGGCAGAGCGGGGGTACCTTAGGGATGAGCAGTTCTTC. Amino acid sequence: CASSPAERGYLRDEQFF.

The chain has TRBV5-1 and TRBJ2-1, with D hard to call. Trimming took off 0 bases at V and 5 bases at J, with 12 bases between the two ends. The CDR3 contains 15 residues. Germline V gives CDR1 SGHRS, CDR2 YFSETQ. The CDR3 region is CASSLAPGVNNEQFF. The CDR3 DNA is TGCGCCAGCAGCTTGGCCCCAGGAGTGAACAATGAGCAGTTCTTC.